A single sample gave rise to the 27 T cell receptor beta chains below, sequenced in a study of PD-1 blockade in classical Hodgkin lymphoma. Sample time point: cycle 4 day 1 (C4D1), after five to seven weeks of nivolumab. Every patient experienced relapse after autologous stem cell transplantation, and brentuximab vedotin exposure varied. Method: immunoSEQ multiplex PCR; TCRdb's copy keeps in-frame clones and lacks some. The table includes about 32,000 clones, 81% detected once. The source material was peripheral blood mononuclear cells (PBMCs), sampled before the fourth cycle of nivolumab. Every receptor here comes from a human donor with classical Hodgkin lymphoma.

The rearrangement joins TRBV28 to TRBJ2-5, with D tentatively TRBD1 (9 bases). The CDR3 sequence is 15 residues long. Trimming took off 4 bases at V and 5 bases at J, with 17 bases between the two ends. Germline CDR1 is MDHEN and CDR2 is SYDVKM. CDR3 coding DNA: TGTGCCAGCAGTTCCGTAGCGGGGACAGGGGAGACCCAGTACTTC. Translated: CASSSVAGTGETQYF.

This chain joins TRBV7-8 and TRBJ2-7; 9 nucleotides agree with TRBD1. With V trimmed by 4 bases and J by 3 bases, 4 bases remained unmatched. Per the germline V gene, CDR1 is SGHVS and CDR2 is FQNEAQ. This CDR3 comprises 14 residues. For the CDR3, the DNA is TGTGCCAGCAGCTGGGACAGGGAAAGCTACGAGCAGTACTTC. Its translation is CASSWDRESYEQYF.

The genes are TRBV11-2 and TRBJ1-6, with 7 nucleotides matching TRBD1. CDR3 length: 15 amino acids. V lost 5 bases to trimming and J lost 6 bases; unmatched junction nucleotides: 7. CDR1 SGHAT and CDR2 FQNNGV come from the germline V gene. The CDR3 DNA follows: TGTGCCAGCAGCCCTGGGACAGTCTTTAATTCACCCCTCCACTTT. Translation: CASSPGTVFNSPLHF.

The chain carries TRBV21-1 and TRBJ2-2. TRBV21-1 is noted as a pseudogene. The length of the CDR3 is 16 residues. Here the CDR3 reads CASSKGGPPNTGELFF. Written as DNA, the CDR3 is TGTGCCAGCAGCAAAGGGGGACCGCCGAACACCGGGGAGCTGTTTTTT.

This clone was observed a handful of times. The chain employs TRBV5-5 and TRBJ1-1, with 7 bases that match TRBD1. Germline lookup yields CDR1 SGHKS and CDR2 YYEKEE (reference sequence). V shed 4 bases, J shed 5 bases, and the junction held 8 bases outside the gene matches. This CDR3 is built from 14 residues. This CDR3 reads CASSTRQGLTEAFF. The CDR3 nucleotides are TGTGCCAGCAGCACTAGACAGGGTTTAACTGAAGCTTTCTTT.

This clone has only a few counts. The chain links TRBV6-6 to TRBJ2-7; the match to TRBD2 covers 13 bases. The CDR3 runs to 16 residues. V was pared by 5 bases and J by 1 base, with 5 bases of the junction left unmatched. Germline V gene sequence: CDR1 MNHNY, CDR2 SVGAGI (reference sequence). For the CDR3, the DNA is TGTGCCAGCAGTGGGACTAGCGGGACTATGTCCTACGAGCAGTACTTC. This sequence encodes CASSGTSGTMSYEQYF.

The chain carries TRBV19 and TRBJ1-5; possible D gene TRBD1, 5 bases. The V gene lost 7 bases and the J gene lost 3 bases, with 16 bases spanning the gap. This CDR3 is built from 15 residues. Per the germline V gene, CDR1 is LNHDA and CDR2 is SQIVND (reference sequence). CDR3 protein: CASKIRAGDNQPQHF. In DNA, the CDR3 is TGTGCCAGTAAAATCAGGGCGGGAGACAATCAGCCCCAGCATTTT.

The chain has TRBV18 and TRBJ1-2, with D possibly being TRBD1 (6 bases). The V end lost 6 bases, the J end lost 4 bases, and 15 bases lay between the germline ends. The length of the CDR3 is 14 residues. Germline V gene sequence: CDR1 KGHSH, CDR2 LQKENI. The CDR3 here is CASSRKGGSYGYTF. The CDR3 nucleotides are TGTGCCAGCTCGCGAAAGGGGGGGTCCTATGGCTACACCTTC.

The chain has TRBV7-2 and TRBJ2-3, with 13 bases fitting TRBD2. This CDR3 comprises 15 residues. Trimming took 5 bases from V and 2 from J; bases not matched to a gene: 1. Per the germline V gene, CDR1 is SGHTA and CDR2 is FQGNSA. This CDR3 reads CASSTSGGATDTQYF. The CDR3 coding sequence is TGTGCCAGCAGCACTAGCGGGGGGGCCACAGATACGCAGTATTTT.

V and J are TRBV19 and TRBJ2-4; 9 positions agree with TRBD1. The germline gives CDR1 LNHDA, CDR2 SQIVND (reference sequence). The CDR3 covers 13 residues. Losses at the gene ends were 6 bases for V and 8 bases for J; bases not matched to a gene: 5. CDR3 coding DNA: TGTGCCAGTAGCCGGACAGGGGTGGACATTCAGTACTTC. Protein product: CASSRTGVDIQYF.

This clone was observed a handful of times. The chain employs TRBV7-2 and TRBJ1-5, with D unresolved. The CDR3 length is 13 residues. CDR1 is SGHTA, CDR2 FQGNSA, per germline. The V end lost 5 bases, the J end lost 9 bases, and 14 bases lay between the germline ends. The CDR3: CASSPTSYGPQHF. CDR3 DNA: TGTGCCAGCAGCCCTACCAGCTACGGGCCCCAGCATTTT.

The rearrangement joins TRBV2 to TRBJ1-2; the D gene is possibly TRBD1 (5 bases). Germline loops: CDR1 SNHLY, CDR2 FYNNEI. V was clipped by 0 bases and J by 6 bases, with 14 bases between them. The CDR3 is made up of 15 amino acids. CDR3 bases: TGTGCCAGCAGTGAAGCGCCCGGAGAGGGGAATGGCTACACCTTC. It encodes CASSEAPGEGNGYTF.

V usage is TRBV2 and J usage is TRBJ1-2, with TRBD1 as a possible D gene (5 bases). The CDR3 covers 15 residues. Germline loops: CDR1 SNHLY, CDR2 FYNNEI. The V and J ends lost 4 bases and 4 bases respectively, with 16 bases between them. The DNA for the CDR3 is TGTGCCAGCAGTGCTGGGACGGTTAGAACCTATGGCTACACCTTC. Translating gives CASSAGTVRTYGYTF.

The DNA of the CDR3 is TGTGCCAGCAGTCCCCCGGGACAGGGGTCTCTAACCTATGGCTACACCTTC. Translation: CASSPPGQGSLTYGYTF. V and J are TRBV28 and TRBJ1-2; 10 bases line up with TRBD1. Germline CDR1 reads MDHEN; CDR2 reads SYDVKM. Unmatched junction bases numbered 13, after V lost 5 bases and J lost 4 bases. This CDR3 region has 17 residues.

The chain combines TRBV5-8 with TRBJ1-4; perhaps TRBD1 as D (6 bases). V shed 4 bases and J shed 5 bases, with 12 bases lying between them. The length of the CDR3 is 14 residues. CDR1 and CDR2 from the germline V gene are SGHTS and YDEGEE. The CDR3 coding sequence is TGTGCCAGCAGCCAACTCACAGGGAATGAAAAACTGTTTTTT. Protein sequence: CASSQLTGNEKLFF. Looking up the rest from reference TRBV5-8 and TRBJ1-4 gives the full variable domain: EAGVTQSPTHLIKTRGQQATLRCSPISGHTSVYWYQQALGLGLQFLLWYDEGEERNRGNFPPRFSGRQFPNYSSELNVNALELEDSALYLCASSQLTGNEKLFFGSGTQLSVL.

The chain joins TRBV7-9 to TRBJ1-4; unclear D gene. Trimming left V 1 base short and J 7 bases short, with 7 bases between. Germline V lookup: CDR1 SEHNR, CDR2 FQNEAQ (reference sequence). The CDR3 covers 13 residues. The CDR3 bases are TGTGCCAGCAGCTTAGGAGGGAGTGAAAAACTGTTTTTT. It specifies CASSLGGSEKLFF.

The chain recombines TRBV11-3 with TRBJ2-7; a possible D gene is TRBD2 (6 bases). Germline CDR1 SGHNT, CDR2 YENEEA. The CDR3 totals 15 residues. The V gene lost 0 bases and the J gene lost 3 bases, with 12 bases spanning the gap. The CDR3 is CASSLESGGYYEQYV. CDR3 bases: TGTGCCAGCAGCTTAGAGTCCGGAGGGTACTACGAGCAGTACGTC.

V usage is TRBV7-9 and J usage is TRBJ1-1; D call uncertain. Trimming pared 1 base from V and 0 bases from J, leaving 9 bases between. Germline V gene lookup returns CDR1 SEHNR and CDR2 FQNEAQ (reference sequence). The CDR3 has 15 residues. This CDR3 reads CASSLGAALNTEAFF. The CDR3, as DNA: TGTGCCAGCAGCTTAGGCGCAGCCCTGAACACTGAAGCTTTCTTT.

This clone was detected once. V is TRBV6-5 and J is TRBJ2-7; the D is unclear. Trimming removed 6 bases from V and 4 bases from J, with 13 bases in between. Germline assignment: CDR1 MNHEY and CDR2 SVGAGI. This CDR3 is 13 amino acids long. The CDR3 nucleotides are TGTGCCAGCAGCTTTACCCTGGGTTACGAGCAGTACTTC. This sequence encodes CASSFTLGYEQYF.

This clone has a handful of counts. The gene calls are TRBV9 and TRBJ2-3; TRBD2 agrees at 16 bases. The CDR3 consists of 18 residues. The J segment lost 2 bases and the V segment lost 4 bases, leaving 7 bases of the junction unmatched. From germline, CDR1 is SGDLS and CDR2 YYNGEE. The CDR3 coding sequence is TGTGCCAGCAGCACCGGGACTAGCGGGAGGGCCGCCACAGATACGCAGTATTTT. It codes for CASSTGTSGRAATDTQYF.

V gene TRBV28 combines with J gene TRBJ2-7; 9 bases align to TRBD1. The germline gives CDR1 MDHEN, CDR2 SYDVKM. V dropped 6 bases and J dropped 5; count of bases not matched to a gene: 8. CDR3 length equals 14 residues. CDR3 loop: CASSRRDRVNEQYV. DNA for the CDR3: TGTGCCAGCAGCCGCCGGGACAGGGTGAACGAGCAGTACGTC.

J is TRBJ2-1 and V is TRBV6-5, with D perhaps TRBD1 (6 bases). Trimming took off 4 bases at V and 7 bases at J, with 14 bases between the two ends. Per germline, CDR1 MNHEY and CDR2 SVGAGI. There are 14 residues in the CDR3. The CDR3 DNA is TGTGCCAGCAGTTTTCACAGGGTGGGAAATGAGCAGTTCTTC. Its translation: CASSFHRVGNEQFF.

This clone was seen a few times. The gene calls are TRBV28 and TRBJ2-7; the D call may be TRBD1 or TRBD2 (5 bases each). The germline V gene encodes CDR1 MDHEN and CDR2 SYDVKM. The CDR3 is 14 residues long. Trimming removed 6 bases from V and 3 bases from J, with 15 bases in between. The CDR3 DNA follows: TGTGCCAGCAGGCTGGCCGGGGCCTACTACGAGCAGTACTTC. Protein sequence: CASRLAGAYYEQYF.

This chain links TRBV7-9 with TRBJ2-7; 8 nucleotides match TRBD2. Trimming took 1 base from V and 2 from J; bases not matched to a gene: 1. Germline lookup yields CDR1 SEHNR and CDR2 FQNEAQ (reference sequence). The CDR3 loop spans 14 amino acids. CDR3 nucleotides: TGTGCCAGCAGCTTAGGGCGGGGGGCCTACGAGCAGTACTTC. Encoded protein: CASSLGRGAYEQYF.

This chain joins TRBV4-1 and TRBJ1-3; D remains unclear. Deletions cut 0 bases from V and 0 bases from J, with 9 bases between. Germline assignment: CDR1 MGHRA and CDR2 YSYEKL. CDR3 length: 16 residues. This chain's CDR3 is CASSQDSGYSGNTIYF. The CDR3 nucleotides are TGCGCCAGCAGCCAAGACTCAGGCTACTCTGGAAACACCATATATTTT.

In DNA, the CDR3 is TGTGCCAGCAGCTTAGTGGCGGGGGGCCCCGGGTCCAAAAACATTCAGTACTTC. It specifies CASSLVAGGPGSKNIQYF. J is TRBJ2-4 and V is TRBV7-9; 8 nucleotides match TRBD2. The germline CDR1 and CDR2 sequences are SEHNR and FQNEAQ (reference sequence). The CDR3 extends over 18 amino acids. The V gene end was trimmed by 1 base and the J gene end by 2 bases; junction bases not matched to a gene: 10.

J is TRBJ2-7 and V is TRBV27; TRBD2 matches 9 bases. V dropped 2 bases and J dropped 7; count of bases not matched to a gene: 9. Germline loops: CDR1 MNHEY, CDR2 SMNVEV (reference sequence). CDR3 length: 15 amino acids. CDR3 DNA sequence: TGTGCCAGCAGTTTAGACGGACTAGCGACAAATGAGCAGTACTTC. Translating it yields CASSLDGLATNEQYF.